This T cell receptor (beta chain) was documented in a study of Ad26.COV2.S vaccination and SARS-CoV-2 variants. Background on the study: The donor belonged to the COV1001 Ad26.COV2.S trial arm. Findings and limits, study-wide: Possibly, TCR breadth and depth analyses underestimated total T cell responses.

Note on this clone: The antigen is undetermined.

Treatment: some 19 received Ad26.COV2.S at low or high dose, single or two shots; a few received placebo; per-sample allocation not given. All samples were drawn on day 63, counting from the first vaccine or placebo injection. Produced via immunoSEQ multiplex PCR; TCRdb's table is partial and in-frame only. The sample records 510,000 or so clones, around 88% being singletons. V was cut by 0 bases and J by 7 bases, with 14 bases left in between. CDR3 length equals 14 residues. Germline CDR1 SGHRS, CDR2 YFSETQ. The sample consisted of peripheral blood, taken in a trial of Ad26.COV2.S vaccine versus placebo. The gene calls are TRBV5-1 and TRBJ2-7; a weak D match, TRBD1 (5 bases). The clonotype was recovered from a person between 18 and 59 years old who received the Ad26.COV2.S COVID-19 vaccine or a placebo. The CDR3 DNA sequence: TGCGCCAGCAGCTTGGACAGGTCGGGCAGGGAGCAGTACTTC. Its translation is CASSLDRSGREQYF.